One and the same sample provided the 18 T cell receptor beta chains below, sequenced in a study of blood T cell repertoires in COVID-19. Sequencing used immunoSEQ multiplex PCR; TCRdb keeps in-frame clones, though not all of them. The sample comprises more than 150,000 clones, 85% to 90% of which are singletons, and about 0.66% rests with the top ten. Sample: peripheral blood. The receptors originated from a man aged 50 to 59 with acute or convalescent COVID-19.

CDR3 DNA sequence: TGCAGTGCTCGACAGGGTGAAGGCTACACCTTC. As protein: CSARQGEGYTF. This sequence joins TRBV20-1 and TRBJ1-2, with 7 nucleotides matching TRBD1. This CDR3 region has 11 residues. CDR1 DFQATT and CDR2 SNEGSKA come from the germline V gene (reference sequence). J was trimmed by 8 bases and V by 5 bases; bases with no gene match: 5.

The V gene is TRBV9, the J gene TRBJ1-1; D ambiguous. The germline CDR1 and CDR2 sequences are SGDLS and YYNGEE. Trimming removed 0 bases at V and 4 bases at J, with 10 bases between. The CDR3 is 14 amino acids. The DNA of the CDR3 is TGTGCCAGCAGCGTAGTGGGAGGGAGCACTGAAGCTTTCTTT. Its translation: CASSVVGGSTEAFF.

This clone was detected once. The V and J genes are TRBV28 and TRBJ2-1; D uncertain. From germline, CDR1 is MDHEN and CDR2 SYDVKM. The CDR3 consists of 13 residues. The V end lost 2 bases, the J end lost 4 bases, and 6 bases lay between the germline ends. The DNA for the CDR3 is TGTGCCAGCAGTTTAGGCAGTTACAATGAGCAGTTCTTC. Translating gives CASSLGSYNEQFF.

The rearrangement links TRBV19 to TRBJ2-3, with TRBD1 matching 7 bases. This CDR3 comprises 16 residues. Germline-derived CDR1 and CDR2 are LNHDA and SQIVND (reference sequence). With 6 bases clipped from V and 2 bases from J, the junction kept 11 bases outside the gene matches. The CDR3 DNA reads as TGTGCCAGTAGCCCCTGGGACAGAGAAGACACAGATACGCAGTATTTT. It yields the protein CASSPWDREDTDTQYF.

The chain recombines TRBV29-1 with TRBJ2-7; weak D call: TRBD2 (5 bases). Germline CDR1 SQVTM, CDR2 ANQGSEA. V was clipped by 6 bases and J by 7 bases, with 19 bases between them. CDR3 length: 13 amino acids. CDR3 DNA: TGCAGCGTCGAAAACAGTGGTACGGGAGAGCAGTACTTC. This codes for CSVENSGTGEQYF.

This clone was found once. This chain joins TRBV6-5 and TRBJ1-1; D possibly corresponds to TRBD1 (5 bases). CDR3 length: 14 amino acids. CDR1 is MNHEY, CDR2 SVGAGI, per germline. The V and J ends lost 6 bases and 6 bases respectively, with 17 bases between them. CDR3: CASRTWGGRPEAFF. CDR3 in DNA: TGTGCCAGCAGGACCTGGGGGGGTCGACCTGAAGCTTTCTTT.

This chain joins TRBV19 and TRBJ1-2; D possibly corresponds to TRBD1 (5 bases). Germline V lookup: CDR1 LNHDA, CDR2 SQIVND (reference sequence). V was shortened by 5 bases and J by 2 bases, with 15 bases between the two germline ends. CDR3 length: 15 residues. CDR3 in amino acids: CASSPRAGRNYGYTF. For the CDR3, the DNA is TGTGCCAGTAGTCCTCGGGCAGGGCGGAACTATGGCTACACCTTC.

This chain joins TRBV4-1 and TRBJ2-2; D possibly corresponds to TRBD1 (6 bases). The ends were cut back, 1 base at V and 5 bases at J, with 11 bases in the middle. Germline CDR1 reads MGHRA; CDR2 reads YSYEKL. The length of the CDR3 is 15 residues. The CDR3 reads CASSQGGLGTGELFF. CDR3 coding DNA: TGCGCCAGCAGCCAAGGGGGGCTGGGGACCGGGGAGCTGTTTTTT.

V and J are TRBV27 and TRBJ1-5; D ambiguous. V dropped 4 bases and J dropped 4 bases, with 8 bases sitting between them. CDR3 size: 13 residues. Looked up from germline, CDR1 is MNHEY and CDR2 is SMNVEV (reference sequence). The CDR3 DNA follows: TGTGCCAGCAGTTATAGAGTAAATCAGCCCCAGCATTTT. It specifies CASSYRVNQPQHF.

The CDR3 nucleotides are TGTGCCAGCAGCTTAGACGGGAGTCGCGAGCAGTACTTC. Translating it yields CASSLDGSREQYF. This chain uses TRBV28 with TRBJ2-7, with D possibly matching TRBD2 (6 bases). Germline V gene data show CDR1 as MDHEN and CDR2 as SYDVKM. The CDR3 is 13 amino acids. V lost 6 bases, J lost 6 bases, and 15 bases lay in between.

The chain recombines TRBV27 with TRBJ1-2; 7 nucleotides agree with TRBD1. V gave up 5 bases and J gave up 4 bases; unmatched junction bases: 4. Per the germline V gene, CDR1 is MNHEY and CDR2 is SMNVEV (reference sequence). CDR3 size: 13 residues. This chain's CDR3 is CASSVTGTYGYTF. CDR3 nucleotides: TGTGCCAGCAGTGTGACAGGGACCTATGGCTACACCTTC.

The chain employs TRBV2 and TRBJ2-1; 8 bases fit TRBD2. This CDR3 comprises 19 residues. Trimming removed 4 bases from V and 3 bases from J; junction bases left unmatched: 17. Germline-derived CDR1 and CDR2 are SNHLY and FYNNEI. The CDR3 reads CASSVVWERETRYYNEQFF. The DNA of the CDR3 is TGTGCCAGCAGTGTGGTCTGGGAGCGGGAGACCCGCTACTACAATGAGCAGTTCTTC.

The chain links TRBV11-2 to TRBJ2-3; D is perhaps TRBD2 (6 bases). V lost 8 bases to trimming and J lost 0 bases, with 12 bases between them. CDR1 is SGHAT and CDR2 is FQNNGV in the germline V gene. The CDR3 is made up of 14 amino acids. As DNA, the CDR3 is TGTGCCAGCGCCGACGGGGGTAGCACAGATACGCAGTATTTT. Protein product: CASADGGSTDTQYF.

The J gene is TRBJ1-2, the V gene TRBV5-1; 8 bases map to TRBD1. Trimming cost V 0 bases and J 2 bases; bases outside gene matches: 3. The CDR3 is 15 amino acids. Germline V gene data show CDR1 as SGHRS and CDR2 as YFSETQ. The CDR3 sequence is CASSLGTGLNYGYTF. For the CDR3, the DNA is TGCGCCAGCAGCTTGGGGACAGGGTTGAACTATGGCTACACCTTC. Full variable domain (missing parts from reference TRBV5-1 and TRBJ1-2): KAGVTQTPRYLIKTRGQQVTLSCSPISGHRSVSWYQQTPGQGLQFLFEYFSETQRNKGNFPGRFSGRQFSNSRSEMNVSTLELGDSALYLCASSLGTGLNYGYTFGSGTRLTVV.

This chain connects TRBV15 to TRBJ1-2; TRBD1 matches at 8 bases. CDR1 and CDR2 from the germline V gene are LNHNV and YYDKDF (reference sequence). Trimming at V came to 1 base and at J to 7 bases, leaving 5 bases not matched to a gene. This CDR3 comprises 14 residues. Written as DNA, the CDR3 is TGTGCCACCAGCAGAGGGTCAGGGGGCACTGGCTACACCTTC. This codes for CATSRGSGGTGYTF.

This chain connects TRBV28 to TRBJ2-3, with D tentatively TRBD2 (5 bases). The CDR3 sequence is 15 residues long. Germline assignment: CDR1 MDHEN and CDR2 SYDVKM. Trimming took off 2 bases at V and 5 bases at J, with 14 bases between the two ends. The CDR3: CASSLGVAILDTQYF. Here the CDR3 DNA reads TGTGCCAGCAGTTTAGGGGTAGCGATTTTAGATACGCAGTATTTT.

This chain links TRBV18 with TRBJ2-2, with a tentative D call TRBD2 (6 bases). V lost 5 bases and J 2 bases, leaving 15 bases between the germline ends. The CDR3 sequence is 16 residues long. Germline V CDR1 and CDR2: KGHSH, LQKENI. In DNA form, the CDR3 reads TGTGCCAGCTCAGAAGGGGACTCGAGAAACACCGGGGAGCTGTTTTTT. Translated, it gives CASSEGDSRNTGELFF. Full variable domain (remainder filled in from reference TRBV18 and TRBJ2-2): NAGVMQNPRHLVRRRGQEARLRCSPMKGHSHVYWYRQLPEEGLKFMVYLQKENIIDESGMPKERFSAEFPKEGPSILRIQQVVRGDSAAYFCASSEGDSRNTGELFFGEGSRLTVL.

The V and J genes are TRBV5-8 and TRBJ2-1, with 9 bases lining up with TRBD1. The CDR3 sequence is 17 residues long. The V gene's germline CDR1 is SGHTS and CDR2 YDEGEE. The J segment lost 2 bases and the V segment lost 0 bases, leaving 6 bases of the junction unmatched. CDR3 protein: CASSLVRTGVTYNEQFF. In nucleotides, the CDR3 is TGTGCCAGCAGCTTGGTGAGGACAGGGGTCACCTACAATGAGCAGTTCTTC.